The sequence of this TCR beta chain was determined in a study of shared clonotypes between healthy human individuals. This clone was seen a single time. As defined, naive CD8 cells were CD45RO-negative and positively selected for CCR7, with terminally differentiated effector memory CD45RA+ cells excluded. Original methodology: Filtering differed for immunoSEQ, which gave only junction sequences without quality scores. The assay was immunoSEQ multiplex PCR, and TCRdb's table has in-frame clones only and misses some. V and J calls and clone size come straight from that table; D and trimming were deduced from the DNA. Among some 2,100,000 clones listed, roughly 91% were seen once. The CDR3 covers 17 residues. The ends lost 2 bases at V and 2 bases at J; junction bases unmatched: 8. From germline, CDR1 is LNHDA and CDR2 SQIVND (reference sequence).

The source of this sequence is a man aged 18 to 30 in good health. Some clones in this sample may be carry-over from other donors' samples. The V gene is TRBV19, the J gene TRBJ2-3; 9 bases fit TRBD2. Sequenced input: naive CD8+ T cells from PBMCs. CDR3 DNA: TGTGCCAGTAGTATAAGCGCGCGGGGGGGATCCACAGATACGCAGTATTTT. Its protein product is CASSISARGGSTDTQYF.